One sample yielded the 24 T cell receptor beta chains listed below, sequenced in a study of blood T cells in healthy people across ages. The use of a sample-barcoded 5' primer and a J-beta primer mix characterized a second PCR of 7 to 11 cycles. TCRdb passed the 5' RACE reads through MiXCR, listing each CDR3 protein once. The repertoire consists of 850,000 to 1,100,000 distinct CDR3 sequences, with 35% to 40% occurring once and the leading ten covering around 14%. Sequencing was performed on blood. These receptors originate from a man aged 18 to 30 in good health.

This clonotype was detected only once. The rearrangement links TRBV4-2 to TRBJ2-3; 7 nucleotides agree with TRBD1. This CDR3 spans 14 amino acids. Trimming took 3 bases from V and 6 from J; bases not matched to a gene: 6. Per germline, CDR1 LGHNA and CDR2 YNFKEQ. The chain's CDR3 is CASSQFDREDTQYF. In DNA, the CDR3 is TGTGCCAGCAGCCAGTTCGACAGGGAGGATACGCAGTATTTT.

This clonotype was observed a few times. The CDR3 DNA reads TGCGCCAGCAGCCAAGATCTGGCGGAAGAGCAGTACTTC. Translation: CASSQDLAEEQYF. The chain joins TRBV4-1 to TRBJ2-7; D gene unclear. The ends were cut back, 0 bases at V and 7 bases at J, with 10 bases in the middle. The CDR3 is 13 amino acids. Germline loops: CDR1 MGHRA, CDR2 YSYEKL.

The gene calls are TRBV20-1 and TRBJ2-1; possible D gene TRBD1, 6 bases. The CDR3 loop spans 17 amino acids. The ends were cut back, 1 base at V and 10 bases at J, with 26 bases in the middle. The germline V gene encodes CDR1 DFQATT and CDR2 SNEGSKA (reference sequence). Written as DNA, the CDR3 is TGCAGTGCTAGAGGCTCTCTTGCGACAGGTGGAAAGCGGGAGCAGTTCTTC. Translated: CSARGSLATGGKREQFF.

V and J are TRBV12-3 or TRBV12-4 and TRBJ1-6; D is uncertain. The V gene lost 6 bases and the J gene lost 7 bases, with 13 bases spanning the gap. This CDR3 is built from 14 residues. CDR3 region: CASSRGLTNSPLHF. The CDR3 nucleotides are TGTGCCAGCAGCCGCGGGCTTACGAATTCACCCCTCCACTTT.

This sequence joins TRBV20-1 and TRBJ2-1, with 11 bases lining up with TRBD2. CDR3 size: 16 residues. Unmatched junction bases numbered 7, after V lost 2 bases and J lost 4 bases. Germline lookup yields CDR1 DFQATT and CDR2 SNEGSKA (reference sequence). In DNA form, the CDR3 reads TGCAGTGCTAGAACCGCGACTAGCGGGGTATACAATGAGCAGTTCTTC. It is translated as CSARTATSGVYNEQFF.

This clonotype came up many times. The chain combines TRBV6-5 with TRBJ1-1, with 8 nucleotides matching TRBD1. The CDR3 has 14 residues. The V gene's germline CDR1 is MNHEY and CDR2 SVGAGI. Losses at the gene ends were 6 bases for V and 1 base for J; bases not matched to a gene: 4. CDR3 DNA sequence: TGTGCCAGCAGCTACGGACAGGGGAACACTGAAGCTTTCTTT. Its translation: CASSYGQGNTEAFF.

The DNA of the CDR3 is TGTGCCAGCATGTTCAGGGGATTTCGCTCTGGGGCCAACGTCCTGACTTTC. Its translation is CASMFRGFRSGANVLTF. This chain links TRBV7-8 with TRBJ2-6; tentatively, D is TRBD1 (6 bases). Germline V gene data show CDR1 as SGHVS and CDR2 as FQNEAQ. The CDR3 sequence is 17 residues long. V lost 7 bases, J lost 0 bases, and 16 bases lay in between.

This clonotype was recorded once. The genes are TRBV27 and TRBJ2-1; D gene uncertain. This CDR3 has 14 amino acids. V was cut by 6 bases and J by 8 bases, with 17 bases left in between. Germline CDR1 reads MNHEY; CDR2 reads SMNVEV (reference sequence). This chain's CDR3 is CASSPYRCWDEQFF. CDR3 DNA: TGTGCCAGCAGCCCATATCGGTGTTGGGATGAGCAGTTCTTC.

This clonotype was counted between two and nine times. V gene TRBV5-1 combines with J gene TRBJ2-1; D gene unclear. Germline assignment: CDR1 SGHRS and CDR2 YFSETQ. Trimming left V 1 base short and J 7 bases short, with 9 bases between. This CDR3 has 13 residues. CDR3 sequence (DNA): TGCGCCAGCAGCTTGCCCTCGTTTAATGAGCAGTTCTTC. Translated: CASSLPSFNEQFF.

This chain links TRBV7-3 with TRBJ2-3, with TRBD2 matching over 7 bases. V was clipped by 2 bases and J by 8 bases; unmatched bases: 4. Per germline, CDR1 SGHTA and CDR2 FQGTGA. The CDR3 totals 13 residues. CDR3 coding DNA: TGTGCCAGCAGCTTAGCGGGGGAACTTACGCAGTATTTT. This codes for CASSLAGELTQYF.

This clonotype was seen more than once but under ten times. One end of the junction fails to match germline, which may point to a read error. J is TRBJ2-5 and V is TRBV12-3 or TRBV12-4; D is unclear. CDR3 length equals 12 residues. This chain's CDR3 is CASSLVVETQYF. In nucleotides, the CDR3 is TGTGCCAGCAGCTTAGTAGTAGAGACCCAGTACTTC.

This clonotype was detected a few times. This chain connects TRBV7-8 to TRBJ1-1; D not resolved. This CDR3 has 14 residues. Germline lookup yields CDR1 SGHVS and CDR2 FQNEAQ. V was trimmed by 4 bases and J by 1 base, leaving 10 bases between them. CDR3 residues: CASSSAIRNTEAFF. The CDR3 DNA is TGTGCCAGCAGCTCAGCAATACGGAACACTGAAGCTTTCTTT.

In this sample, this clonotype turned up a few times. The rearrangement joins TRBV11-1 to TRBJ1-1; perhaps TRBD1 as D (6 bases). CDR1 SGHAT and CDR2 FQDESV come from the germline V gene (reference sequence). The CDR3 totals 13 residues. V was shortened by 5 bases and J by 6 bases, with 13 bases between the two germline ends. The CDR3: CASSPEGGSEAFF. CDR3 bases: TGTGCCAGCAGCCCGGAGGGGGGGTCTGAAGCTTTCTTT.

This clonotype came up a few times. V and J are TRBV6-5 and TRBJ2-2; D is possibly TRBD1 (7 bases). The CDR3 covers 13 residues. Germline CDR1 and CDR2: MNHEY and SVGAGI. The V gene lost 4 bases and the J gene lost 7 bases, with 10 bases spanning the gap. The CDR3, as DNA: TGTGCCAGCAGTTCAGGGGGGCGCGGGGAGCTGTTTTTT. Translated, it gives CASSSGGRGELFF.

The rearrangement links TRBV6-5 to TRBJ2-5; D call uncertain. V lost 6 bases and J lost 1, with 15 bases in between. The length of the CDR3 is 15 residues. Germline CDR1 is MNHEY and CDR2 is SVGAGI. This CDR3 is CASRPIDWFQETQYF. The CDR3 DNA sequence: TGTGCCAGCAGGCCCATTGACTGGTTCCAAGAGACCCAGTACTTC.

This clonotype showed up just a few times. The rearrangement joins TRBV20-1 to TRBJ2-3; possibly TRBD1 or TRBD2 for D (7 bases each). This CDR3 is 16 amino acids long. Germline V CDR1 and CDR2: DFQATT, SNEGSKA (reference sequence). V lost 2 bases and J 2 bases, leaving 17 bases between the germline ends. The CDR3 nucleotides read TGCAGTGCTAGATTCCGGGCAGGGGGGGACACAGATACGCAGTATTTT. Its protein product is CSARFRAGGDTDTQYF.

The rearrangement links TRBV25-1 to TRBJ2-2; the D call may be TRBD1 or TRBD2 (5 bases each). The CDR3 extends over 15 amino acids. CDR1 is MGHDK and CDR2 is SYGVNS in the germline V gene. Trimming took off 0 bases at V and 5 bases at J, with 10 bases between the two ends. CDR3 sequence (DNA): TGTGCCAGCAGTGAATACCTCGAGGGGACCGGGGAGCTGTTTTTT. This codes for CASSEYLEGTGELFF.

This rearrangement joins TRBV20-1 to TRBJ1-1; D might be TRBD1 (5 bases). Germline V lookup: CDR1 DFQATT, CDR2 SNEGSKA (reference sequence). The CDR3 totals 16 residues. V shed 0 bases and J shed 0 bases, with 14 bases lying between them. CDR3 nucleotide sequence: TGCAGTGCTAGAGATCTTTACAGGACCATGAACACTGAAGCTTTCTTT. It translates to CSARDLYRTMNTEAFF.

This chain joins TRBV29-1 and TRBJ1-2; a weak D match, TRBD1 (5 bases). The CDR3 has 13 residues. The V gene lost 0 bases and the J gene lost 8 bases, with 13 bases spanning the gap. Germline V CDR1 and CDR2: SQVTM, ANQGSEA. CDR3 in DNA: TGCAGCGTTGAAGACCCAGGGAAAAGAGGCTACACCTTC. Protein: CSVEDPGKRGYTF. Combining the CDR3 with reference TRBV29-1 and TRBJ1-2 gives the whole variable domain SAVISQKPSRDICQRGTSLTIQCQVDSQVTMMFWYRQQPGQSLTLIATANQGSEATYESGFVIDKFPISRPNLTFSTLTVSNMSPEDSSIYLCSVEDPGKRGYTFGSGTRLTVV.

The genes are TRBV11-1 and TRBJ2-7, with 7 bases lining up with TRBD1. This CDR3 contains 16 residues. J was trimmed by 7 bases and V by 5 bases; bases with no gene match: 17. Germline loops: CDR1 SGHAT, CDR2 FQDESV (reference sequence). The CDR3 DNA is TGTGCCAGCAGCCTACAGGGGATAACGTCCTACAATGAGCAGTACTTC. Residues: CASSLQGITSYNEQYF.

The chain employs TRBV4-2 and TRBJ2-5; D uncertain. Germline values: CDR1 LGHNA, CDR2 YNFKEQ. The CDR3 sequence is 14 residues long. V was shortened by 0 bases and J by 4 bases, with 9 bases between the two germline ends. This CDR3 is CASSQDTARETQYF. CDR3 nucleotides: TGTGCCAGCAGCCAAGATACAGCGCGAGAGACCCAGTACTTC.

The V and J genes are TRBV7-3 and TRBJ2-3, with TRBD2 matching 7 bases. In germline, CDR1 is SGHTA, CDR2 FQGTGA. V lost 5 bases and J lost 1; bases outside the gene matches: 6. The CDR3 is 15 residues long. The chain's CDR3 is CASSNSGSRTDTQYF. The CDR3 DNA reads TGTGCCAGCAGCAATAGCGGGTCCCGCACAGATACGCAGTATTTT.

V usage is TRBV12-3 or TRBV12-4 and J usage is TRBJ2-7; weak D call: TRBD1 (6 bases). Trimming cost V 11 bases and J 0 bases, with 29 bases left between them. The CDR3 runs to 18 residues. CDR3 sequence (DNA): TGTGCCTGCACCCGGACAGTTTTTCTAACCAGCAGCTCCTACGAGCAGTACTTC. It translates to CACTRTVFLTSSSYEQYF.

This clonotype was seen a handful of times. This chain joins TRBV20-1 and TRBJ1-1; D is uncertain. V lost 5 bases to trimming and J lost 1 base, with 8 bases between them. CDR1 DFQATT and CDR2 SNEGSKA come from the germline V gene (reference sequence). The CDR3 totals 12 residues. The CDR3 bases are TGCAGTGCTCTTCACCCGAACACTGAAGCTTTCTTT. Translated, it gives CSALHPNTEAFF.